The clone carrying this T cell receptor beta chain has just a few counts. The germline gene is not matched at one end of the junction; a read error may be the cause. This entry is derived from a study of TIL therapy for anti-PD-1-resistant metastatic lung cancer. The immunoSEQ assay was v3. The repertoire was sequenced with immunoSEQ multiplex PCR; TCRdb's copy has only in-frame clones and lacks some. The sample carries about 6,300 clones, approximately 66% recorded once. Germline CDR1 is MRHNA and CDR2 is SNTAGT. The length of the CDR3 is 10 residues. Sample time point: pre-treatment sample, taken before nivolumab and TIL therapy. Pleural nodules or supraclavicular lymph nodes made up most of the excised metastases sampled.

The rearrangement joins TRBV6-4 to TRBJ1-2; D ambiguous. This TCR came from a person aged 25-85 years with non-small cell lung cancer. The sequences come from tumor tissue, collected at baseline. The CDR3 DNA is TGTGCCAACAGTCTGGGGGGCTACACCTTC. It is translated as CANSLGGYTF.